This section outlines one T cell receptor beta chain sequence together with its context. What it binds is unknown. This record belongs to a study of T cell responses to AZD1222 COVID-19 vaccine. Study conclusions and caveats: Epitopes outside B.1.351 and B.1.1.7 mutated regions reportedly drew nearly half of spike TCRs. All repertoire sampling was performed exclusively after the peak T cell response. Of the AZD1222 recipients, only six were seropositive at baseline. Recipients of two AZD1222 doses showed rising Spike-specific TCR breadth and depth.

TCRdb's copy holds only in-frame clones and misses some; the assay was immunoSEQ multiplex PCR. Of some 130,000 clones listed, over 75% are singletons. The CDR3 has 16 amino acids. Per the germline V gene, CDR1 is SGHTA and CDR2 is FQGTGA. V gave up 1 base and J gave up 6 bases, with 15 bases separating them. This sample comprised peripheral blood, obtained on day 0 of AZD1222 vaccination. This TCR came from an adult in good health. The rearrangement uses TRBV7-3 and TRBJ2-2; D unresolved. CDR3 nucleotide sequence: TGTGCCAGCAGCTTAAGGTCCTCCGGTGGGGCCGGGGAGCTGTTTTTT. Its protein is CASSLRSSGGAGELFF. The full variable domain, rest sourced from reference TRBV7-3 and TRBJ2-2, is GAGVSQTPSNKVTEKGKYVELRCDPISGHTALYWYRQSLGQGPEFLIYFQGTGAADDSGLPNDRFFAVRPEGSVSTLKIQRTERGDSAVYLCASSLRSSGGAGELFFGEGSRLTVL.